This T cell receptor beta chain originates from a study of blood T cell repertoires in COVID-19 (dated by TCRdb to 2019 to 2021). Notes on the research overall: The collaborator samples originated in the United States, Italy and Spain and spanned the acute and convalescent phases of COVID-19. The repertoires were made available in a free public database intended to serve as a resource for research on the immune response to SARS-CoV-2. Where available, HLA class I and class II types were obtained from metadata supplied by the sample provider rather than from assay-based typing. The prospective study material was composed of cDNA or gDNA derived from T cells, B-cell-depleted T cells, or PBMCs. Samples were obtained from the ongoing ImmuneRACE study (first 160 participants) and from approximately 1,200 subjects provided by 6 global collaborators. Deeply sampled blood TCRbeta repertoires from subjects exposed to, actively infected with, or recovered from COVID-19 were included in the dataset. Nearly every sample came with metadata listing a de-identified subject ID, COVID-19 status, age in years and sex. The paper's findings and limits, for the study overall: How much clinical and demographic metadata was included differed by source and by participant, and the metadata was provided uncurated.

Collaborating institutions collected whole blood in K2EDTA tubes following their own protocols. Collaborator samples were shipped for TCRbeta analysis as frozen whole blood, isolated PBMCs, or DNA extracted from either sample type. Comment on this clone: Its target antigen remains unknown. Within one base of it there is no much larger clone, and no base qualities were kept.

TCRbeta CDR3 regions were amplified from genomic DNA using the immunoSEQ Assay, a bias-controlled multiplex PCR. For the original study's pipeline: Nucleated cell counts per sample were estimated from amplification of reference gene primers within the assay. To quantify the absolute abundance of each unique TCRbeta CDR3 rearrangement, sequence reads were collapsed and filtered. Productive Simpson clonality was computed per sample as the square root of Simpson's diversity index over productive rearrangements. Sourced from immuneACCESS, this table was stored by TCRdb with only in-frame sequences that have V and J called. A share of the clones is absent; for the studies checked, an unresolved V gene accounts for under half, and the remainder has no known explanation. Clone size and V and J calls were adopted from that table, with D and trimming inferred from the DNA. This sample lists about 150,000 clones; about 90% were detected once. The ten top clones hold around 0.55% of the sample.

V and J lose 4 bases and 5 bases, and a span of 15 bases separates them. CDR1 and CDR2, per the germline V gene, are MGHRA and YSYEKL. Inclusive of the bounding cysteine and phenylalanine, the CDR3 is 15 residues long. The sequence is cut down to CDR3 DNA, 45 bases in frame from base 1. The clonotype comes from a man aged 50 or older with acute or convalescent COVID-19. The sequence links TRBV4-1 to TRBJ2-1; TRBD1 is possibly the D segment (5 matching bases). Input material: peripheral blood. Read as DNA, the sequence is TGCGCCAGCAGCCCAGGACATCATGGGGACAATGAGCAGTTCTTC. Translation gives CASSPGHHGDNEQFF.